This T cell receptor beta chain is from a study of CD4+ T cells in melanoma. Trimming took 6 bases from V and 6 from J; bases not matched to a gene: 8. Germline V CDR1 and CDR2: ENHRY, SYGVKD. CDR3 length: 16 residues. Regarding the study as a whole: Diverse differentiation states were reported for melanoma neoantigen-specific CD4+ T cells. A reported correlation linked neoantigen-specific CD4+ T cells to CD8+, macrophage and B cell function.

This clone came up once. What it recognizes is unknown. The assay was immunoSEQ multiplex PCR, and TCRdb's table has in-frame clones only and misses some. Among some 15,000 clones listed, roughly 83% were seen once. The sequenced material came from cells from a culture (not recorded whether cultured in vitro). The sequence was obtained from a human donor with melanoma. V and J are TRBV10-3 and TRBJ2-7; TRBD2 matches 16 bases. The chain's CDR3 is CAISAGTSGGAGEQYF. Here the CDR3 DNA reads TGTGCCATCAGCGCCGGGACTAGCGGGGGGGCCGGCGAGCAGTACTTC.